This TCR beta chain was identified in a study of response to subunit inactivated influenza vaccine. Findings and limits, study-wide: That few new T cells are recruited by each seasonal influenza vaccination was the authors' suggestion.

In germline, CDR1 is SGHVS, CDR2 FNYEAQ. The CDR3 spans 16 residues. The V gene end was trimmed by 8 bases and the J gene end by 4 bases; junction bases not matched to a gene: 9. This clonotype appeared a few times. Its specificity is unknown. TCRdb itself ran the RT-PCR reads through MiXCR, one entry per CDR3 protein. The sample shows approximately 700,000 distinct CDR3 sequences, approximately 13% of them seen only once. The chain uses TRBV7-6 and TRBJ2-2; the match to TRBD2 covers 11 bases. This receptor was identified in a man in his fifties or sixties who received an inactivated influenza vaccine. This material consisted of PBMCs from blood, taken 14 to 15 days before vaccination. The CDR3 DNA reads as TGTGCCAGCTGGGGACTAGCGGAGAGTTCCACCGGGGAGCTGTTTTTT. It encodes CASWGLAESSTGELFF.